These 9 T cell receptor beta chains came from one sample sequenced in a study of shared clonotypes between healthy human individuals. Profiled with immunoSEQ multiplex PCR; TCRdb holds only in-frame clones, not every one. Among about 1,800,000 clones listed, over 85% were seen once. Naive CD8 cells were CD45RO-negative, positively selected for CCR7, excluding terminally differentiated effector memory CD45RA+ cells. Specimen: naive CD8+ T cells sorted from blood. The receptors originated from a man between 18 and 35 years old in good health.

The J gene is TRBJ2-3, the V gene TRBV10-1; no clear D gene. Looked up from germline, CDR1 is WNHNN and CDR2 is SYGVQD (reference sequence). The V end was cut by 7 bases, the J end by 4 bases, with 18 bases between. CDR3 size: 15 residues. CDR3 amino acids: CASKATSLEADTQYF. In nucleotides, the CDR3 is TGCGCCAGCAAAGCCACCAGCCTAGAGGCAGATACGCAGTATTTT.

The chain joins TRBV5-4 to TRBJ2-3, with TRBD2 matching over 8 bases. V lost 6 bases to trimming and J lost 5 bases; unmatched junction nucleotides: 8. The CDR3 length is 14 residues. Germline CDR1 SGHNT, CDR2 YYREEE (reference sequence). This CDR3 reads CASKAGGPLDTQYF. CDR3 nucleotides: TGTGCCAGCAAGGCGGGAGGTCCGTTAGATACGCAGTATTTT.

In this sample, this clone turned up a few times. This chain uses TRBV27 with TRBJ2-7, with D perhaps given as TRBD1 or TRBD2 (5 bases each). The germline V gene encodes CDR1 MNHEY and CDR2 SMNVEV (reference sequence). There are 17 residues in the CDR3. V shed 5 bases and J shed 9 bases, with 29 bases lying between them. CDR3 residues: CASSPSPGREGNLWQYF. The CDR3 DNA reads TGTGCCAGCAGTCCCTCCCCGGGACGTGAAGGGAATCTATGGCAGTACTTC.

This clone was counted once. The gene calls are TRBV6-5 and TRBJ2-7; no reliable D call. Looked up from germline, CDR1 is MNHEY and CDR2 is SVGAGI. Trimming cost V 6 bases and J 1 base, with 16 bases left between them. This CDR3 region has 15 residues. The CDR3 protein is CASSEDLPPSYEQYF. Written as DNA, the CDR3 is TGTGCCAGCAGCGAGGACCTACCCCCTTCCTACGAGCAGTACTTC.

The rearrangement links TRBV6-5 to TRBJ2-7, with 9 bases fitting TRBD1. The CDR3 is 14 amino acids. Germline CDR1 and CDR2: MNHEY and SVGAGI. The trim removed 4 bases at V and 3 bases at J, leaving 4 bases unmatched. DNA of the CDR3: TGTGCCAGCAGTTGGGGACAGGGAAACTACGAGCAGTACTTC. It encodes CASSWGQGNYEQYF.

V usage is TRBV7-6 and J usage is TRBJ2-3; TRBD2 matches 8 bases. V shed 4 bases, J shed 5 bases, and the junction held 11 bases outside the gene matches. The CDR3 has 16 residues. Germline V gene lookup returns CDR1 SGHVS and CDR2 FNYEAQ. CDR3 sequence: CASSWTSPERGDTQYF. The CDR3 DNA is TGTGCCAGCAGCTGGACTAGCCCCGAGAGGGGAGATACGCAGTATTTT.

The chain recombines TRBV9 with TRBJ1-3, with 8 nucleotides matching TRBD1. The CDR3 consists of 15 residues. Germline V lookup: CDR1 SGDLS, CDR2 YYNGEE. After removal of 0 bases from V and 2 bases from J, the junction contained 1 base not matched to a gene. CDR3 loop: CASSVEQGAGNTIYF. The CDR3 bases are TGTGCCAGCAGCGTAGAACAGGGGGCTGGAAACACCATATATTTT.

In its sample, this clone was seen once. The chain recombines TRBV7-4 with TRBJ1-5; 8 bases agree with TRBD1. V was pared by 5 bases and J by 0 bases, with 9 bases of the junction left unmatched. This CDR3 has 17 residues. Germline V gene sequence: CDR1 SGHVT, CDR2 SQSDAQ. Here the CDR3 reads CASSARQGTYSNQPQHF. The CDR3 DNA follows: TGTGCCAGCAGCGCACGACAGGGGACCTATAGCAATCAGCCCCAGCATTTT.

The chain has TRBV6-1 and TRBJ1-6; TRBD1 matches 7 bases. V dropped 3 bases and J dropped 4; count of bases not matched to a gene: 9. This CDR3 is 17 amino acids long. From germline, CDR1 is MNHNS and CDR2 SASEGT. The CDR3 reads CASSDLIVTGYNSPLHF. In DNA, the CDR3 is TGTGCCAGCAGTGATCTTATTGTGACAGGGTATAATTCACCCCTCCACTTT.